This TCR beta chain was captured by sequencing in a study of T cells in Graves' hyperthyroidism and ophthalmopathy. Study findings and constraints: Most expanded thyroid clonotypes above 0.001 also appeared in blood.

Amplification of TCR beta CDR3 regions used RNA as the template. RT-PCR in the first round (using the HTBI primer set) targeted the TCR CDR3. Each CDR3 protein is one row after TCRdb ran MiXCR on the multiplex PCR reads. The repertoire holds approximately 570,000 distinct CDR3 sequences, with approximately 20% as singletons. The sample holds a few counts of this clonotype. Its antigen is currently unknown. This CDR3 spans 17 amino acids. Germline CDR1 reads LGHNA; CDR2 reads YNFKEQ. V gave up 0 bases and J gave up 5 bases; unmatched junction bases: 7. The receptor was derived from a man in his forties with Graves' ophthalmopathy. The V and J genes are TRBV4-2 and TRBJ1-6; the match to TRBD1 covers 7 bases. Sequencing was performed on blood. CDR3 protein: CASSQEPGTANNSPLHF. CDR3 DNA: TGTGCCAGCAGCCAAGAACCCGGGACAGCCAATAATTCACCCCTCCACTTT.